The rows below give T cell receptor beta chains drawn from one sample of a study of cytomegalovirus exposure and HLA in healthy donors. Libraries were prepared by immunoSEQ multiplex PCR; TCRdb keeps only in-frame clonotypes and omits some of them. The data hold tens of thousands of clones, with about 77% observed a single time. The sample was PBMCs. The receptors derive from a man between 35 and 55 years old in good health and CMV-seronegative. The CDR3 runs from the conserved cysteine through the conserved F or W. The order of the fields is D gene, V gene, clone size, J gene, CDR3 protein, CDR3 DNA. D genes are given only for firm matches. Rows may omit the clone size; those that give it use once, few, many or a size class.

TRBD1,TRBV12-5,-,TRBJ1-2,CASGLDRGTNYGYTF,TGTGCTAGTGGTTTGGACAGGGGAACTAACTATGGCTACACCTTC
TRBD1,TRBV19,few,TRBJ1-2,CASTSFNFRDRENYGYTF,TGTGCCAGTACCTCATTCAACTTCCGGGACAGGGAAAACTATGGCTACACCTTC
TRBD1,TRBV19,-,TRBJ2-1,CASRLGQGTLSEQFF,TGTGCCAGTAGGCTTGGACAGGGGACCTTGAGTGAGCAGTTCTTC
TRBD2,TRBV29-1,-,TRBJ2-7,CSVSGGRAHEQYF,TGCAGCGTTAGCGGCGGGAGGGCCCACGAGCAGTACTTC
-,TRBV6-5,-,TRBJ1-1,CASSYPMGAAFF,TGTGCCAGCAGTTACCCGATGGGGGCGGCTTTCTTT
-,TRBV7-9,-,TRBJ1-3,CASSSTRGGSGNTIYF,TGTGCCAGCAGCTCTACCCGGGGGGGGAGCGGAAACACCATATATTTT
-,TRBV11-2,-,TRBJ2-7,CASSLAPRGSSYEQYF,TGTGCCAGCAGCTTAGCCCCGCGGGGAAGCTCCTACGAGCAGTACTTC
-,TRBV6-5,-,TRBJ1-2,CASSYQGTNYGYTF,TGTGCCAGCAGTTACCAGGGAACCAACTATGGCTACACCTTC
-,TRBV19,-,TRBJ2-5,CASSRGEETQYF,TGTGCCAGTAGTAGGGGGGAAGAGACCCAGTACTTC
TRBD2,TRBV7-2,-,TRBJ2-1,CASSSGLAGGNEQFF,TGTGCCAGCAGCAGTGGACTAGCGGGAGGGAATGAGCAGTTCTTC
TRBD2,TRBV9,-,TRBJ2-1,CASSFLSGGDNEQFF,TGTGCCAGCAGCTTCCTTAGCGGGGGGGACAATGAGCAGTTCTTC
-,TRBV12-1,-,TRBJ2-5,CASSLAPGLAGQFQETQYF,TGTGCCAGCAGCTTGGCCCCGGGACTAGCGGGACAGTTTCAAGAGACCCAGTACTTC
-,TRBV5-1,once,TRBJ2-5,CASSFGGSTNQETQYF,TGCGCCAGCAGCTTCGGCGGCAGCACAAACCAAGAGACCCAGTACTTC